This T cell receptor (beta chain) comes out of a study of T cell responses to AZD1222 COVID-19 vaccine. Findings and limits, study-wide: Mostly white British, mostly female donors; authors suggested clonal diversity may be underestimated.

Worth noting for this clone: The antigen is unknown.

J gave up 7 bases and V 4 bases, and 9 bases lay outside the gene matches. From germline, CDR1 is LGHDT and CDR2 YNNKEL (reference sequence). The CDR3 totals 15 residues. Sequenced by immunoSEQ multiplex PCR; TCRdb stores in-frame clones only, minus some. The repertoire holds 90,000 to 140,000 clones, with 75% to 90% as singletons. This sequence joins TRBV3-1 (or the pseudogene TRBV3-2) and TRBJ2-2; 7 bases agree with TRBD1. The sequence was collected from an adult who received the AZD1222 COVID-19 vaccine. This specimen was peripheral blood, taken 28 days after the second AZD1222 dose. As DNA, the CDR3 is TGTGCCAGCAGCCCCCGACAGGGCGGAGGCGGGGAGCTGTTTTTT. Translating it yields CASSPRQGGGGELFF.